Sequencing of this T cell receptor (beta chain) was carried out in a study of beta chain features in type 1 diabetes. Study in general: Cell yields, gender and age were similar in healthy donors and patients. The study's findings and limits: Healthy donors had naive, central memory and Treg TCRB repertoires that appeared less similar than those seen among patients. TCRB rearrangement may or may not be influenced by HLA type; here this remained unresolved. Shortening that was moderate but significant affected the TCRB CDR3s of Type 1 diabetes patients in all four CD4+ subsets.

CDR1 and CDR2 (germline): SGHVS, FQNEAQ. The CDR3 totals 15 residues. Trimming stripped 5 bases from V and 6 bases from J, with 20 bases between. Markers CD45RO/CCR7/CD25/CD127/CD95/CD27 served to sort CD4+ naive, central memory, regulatory and stem cell-like memory cells. To note about this clone: What it binds is not known.

Isolated RNA was reverse transcribed in full, so expressed TCRB transcripts were sequenced. Generated by immunoSEQ multiplex PCR, the TCRdb table keeps only in-frame clones and is missing some. The sample has about 340,000 clones, 13% seen once. The TCR comes from a woman aged 18 to 35 with type 1 diabetes. The sequenced sample consisted of naive CD4+ T cells from blood. V is TRBV7-8 and J is TRBJ2-7; a possible D gene is TRBD1 (6 bases). CDR3 DNA sequence: TGTGCCAGCAGCAGCAGGGGATCAGCTCCTCGCGAGCAGTACTTC. It translates to CASSSRGSAPREQYF.